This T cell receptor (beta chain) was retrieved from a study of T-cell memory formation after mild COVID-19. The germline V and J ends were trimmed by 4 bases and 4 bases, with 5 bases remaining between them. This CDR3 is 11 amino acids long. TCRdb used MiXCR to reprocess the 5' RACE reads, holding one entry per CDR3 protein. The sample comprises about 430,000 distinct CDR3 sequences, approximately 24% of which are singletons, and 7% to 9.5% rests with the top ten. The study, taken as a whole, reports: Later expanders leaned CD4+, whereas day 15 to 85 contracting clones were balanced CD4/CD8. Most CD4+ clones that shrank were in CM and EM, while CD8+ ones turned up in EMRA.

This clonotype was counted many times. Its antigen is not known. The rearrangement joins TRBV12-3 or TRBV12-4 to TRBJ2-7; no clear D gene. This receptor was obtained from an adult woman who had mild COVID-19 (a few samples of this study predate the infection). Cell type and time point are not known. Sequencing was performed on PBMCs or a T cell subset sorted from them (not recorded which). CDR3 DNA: TGTGCCAGCAGTTCCATATACGAGCAGTACTTC. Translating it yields CASSSIYEQYF.